This entry lists 8 T cell receptor beta chains sequenced from one sample in a study of blood T cells in healthy people across ages. With a J-beta primer mix and a sample-barcoded 5' primer, a second PCR ran 7 to 11 cycles. TCRdb ran MiXCR on the 5' RACE reads and lists one entry per CDR3 protein. The table includes approximately 2,000,000 distinct CDR3 sequences, roughly two fifths detected once. The sequenced sample consisted of blood. The receptors shown here come from a human donor in good health.

V usage is TRBV28 and J usage is TRBJ2-4; D is possibly TRBD1 or TRBD2 (6 bases each). Matching the DNA end better, TRBJ2-5 makes the J call doubtful. The CDR3 consists of 18 residues. CDR1 MDHEN and CDR2 SYDVKM come from the germline V gene. CDR3 DNA: TGTGCCAGCAGTTTTATCTACCTTATGGGGGGCAAAGGGGAGACCCAGTACTTC. Translating gives CASSFIYLMGGKGETQYF.

Only a few counts were recorded for this clonotype. The chain uses TRBV9 and TRBJ1-1; 7 bases fit TRBD1. The CDR3 contains 16 residues. Germline V gene data show CDR1 as SGDLS and CDR2 as YYNGEE. V gave up 0 bases and J gave up 0 bases; unmatched junction bases: 5. The CDR3 is CASSVGGQGVNTEAFF. CDR3 in DNA: TGTGCCAGCAGCGTAGGGGGCCAGGGGGTGAACACTGAAGCTTTCTTT.

This clonotype has more than one count but fewer than ten. This sequence joins TRBV7-2 and TRBJ2-3; tentative D call: TRBD1 (5 bases). The ends were cut back, 4 bases at V and 8 bases at J, with 16 bases in the middle. Germline CDR1 SGHTA, CDR2 FQGNSA. CDR3 length: 14 amino acids. The CDR3 sequence is CASSSIQGFRTQYF. The CDR3 coding sequence is TGTGCCAGCAGCTCCATCCAGGGTTTTCGTACGCAGTATTTT.

On this clonotype itself: A junction end diverges from the germline sequence, so it may reflect a read error. This rearrangement joins TRBV10-3 to TRBJ2-5; 8 bases line up with TRBD2. The CDR3 sequence is 15 residues long. From germline, CDR1 is ENHRY and CDR2 SYGVKD. The CDR3 DNA follows: TGTGCCGTCAGTGAGGTAGCGGGGAGAGGGGAGACCCAGTACTTC. It yields the protein CAVSEVAGRGETQYF.

The CDR3 here is CATSRGGLGEPQHF. In DNA form, the CDR3 reads TGTGCCACCAGCAGGGGGGGTCTAGGGGAGCCCCAGCATTTT. The chain links TRBV15 to TRBJ1-5, with D maybe TRBD1 (5 bases). The CDR3 length is 14 residues. The V gene's germline CDR1 is LNHNV and CDR2 YYDKDF (reference sequence). V shed 3 bases and J shed 8 bases, with 14 bases lying between them.

This clonotype was seen only once. V gene TRBV10-3 combines with J gene TRBJ2-7; D is unresolved. Germline V lookup: CDR1 ENHRY, CDR2 SYGVKD. The CDR3 has 16 residues. Trimming shortened V by 3 bases and J by 2 bases, and 17 bases separated the two germline ends. The CDR3 sequence is CAISDGRWSTAYEQYF. CDR3 nucleotide sequence: TGTGCCATCAGTGATGGCAGGTGGTCGACTGCCTACGAGCAGTACTTC.

The chain employs TRBV6-1 and TRBJ2-4; TRBD1 might be the D (5 bases). In germline, CDR1 is MNHNS, CDR2 SASEGT. CDR3 length: 15 residues. V gave up 2 bases and J gave up 13 bases, with 21 bases separating them. CDR3 region: CASSEIIRAYNEQYF. Here the CDR3 DNA reads TGTGCCAGCAGTGAAATCATCAGGGCCTACAATGAGCAGTACTTC.

This clonotype was seen more than once but under ten times. The chain joins TRBV20-1 to TRBJ1-4; D is undetermined. Trimming cost V 0 bases and J 5 bases, with 16 bases left between them. From germline, CDR1 is DFQATT and CDR2 SNEGSKA (reference sequence). CDR3 size: 16 residues. The DNA of the CDR3 is TGCAGTGCTAGAGATTTATCGGCAGCTTACAATGAAAAACTGTTTTTT. It translates to CSARDLSAAYNEKLFF.